Below, one TCR beta chain is given with its context. The data were obtained in a study of blood T cell repertoires in COVID-19. Only in-frame clones appear in the TCRdb table, and some are missing; sequencing was by immunoSEQ multiplex PCR. The sample lists under 300,000 clones; around 87% were seen once. The V and J ends lost 6 bases and 7 bases, in that order; junction bases with no gene match: 8. This CDR3 is 15 amino acids long. The germline V gene has CDR1 SGDLS and CDR2 YYNGEE. Sequencing used PBMCs or T cells enriched from blood (not recorded which). The chain is built from TRBV9 and TRBJ1-6; 9 bases match TRBD1. The receptor was isolated from a woman in her thirties or forties with acute COVID-19. This CDR3 reads CASTRTGAGNSPLHF. The CDR3 DNA is TGTGCCAGCACGCGGACAGGGGCGGGGAATTCACCCCTCCACTTT.